This entry features one TCR beta chain sequence. Trimming left V 2 bases short and J 2 bases short, with 7 bases between. The CDR3 is made up of 13 amino acids. The germline V gene encodes CDR1 KGHSH and CDR2 LQKENI. Profiling relied on immunoSEQ multiplex PCR, and the TCRdb table lists in-frame clones only, not all of them. The sample contains about 150,000 clones, about 85% of which appear only once. The data are from a study of radiation and T cells in renal cell carcinoma. Time point reported: baseline pretreatment blood. Stated treatment: 15 Gy SBRT to primary tumor, nephrectomy 4 weeks later. Radiation-treated patients gave blood at baseline, week 2 and week 4.

This chain connects TRBV18 to TRBJ2-7; possible D gene TRBD1, 6 bases. This TCR derives from a woman in her sixties or seventies with renal cell carcinoma. Material: blood, obtained from a patient whose treatment included radiotherapy and nephrectomy. Written as DNA, the CDR3 is TGTGCCAGCTCACCAGGACAGACCTACGAGCAGTACTTC. Residues: CASSPGQTYEQYF.